In its sample, the clone carrying this TCR beta chain was seen many times. Antigen unknown. Amplification of TCR beta CDR3 regions was performed using RNA transcripts as template. HTBI primers were employed in a first-round RT-PCR of the TCR CDR3. TCRdb reprocessed the multiplex PCR reads via MiXCR and lists one record per CDR3 protein. The sample includes around 600,000 distinct CDR3 sequences, 15% to 19% of them seen just once. These data are taken from a study of T cells in Graves' hyperthyroidism and ophthalmopathy. Study information: Blood was drawn when the patient was first diagnosed and still untreated. Study-wide results and limits: Ophthalmopathy onset followed model prediction by a median approximately six months.

Germline V lookup: CDR1 MGHRA, CDR2 YSYEKL. V dropped 0 bases and J dropped 0 bases, with 9 bases sitting between them. The CDR3 has 15 residues. The chain uses TRBV4-1 and TRBJ2-7; maybe TRBD1 (5 bases). Input material: blood. The receptor was isolated from a woman between 25 and 40 years old with Graves' hyperthyroidism. The CDR3 loop reads CASSQDRVYSYEQYF. Written as DNA, the CDR3 is TGCGCCAGCAGCCAAGACAGGGTTTACTCCTACGAGCAGTACTTC.